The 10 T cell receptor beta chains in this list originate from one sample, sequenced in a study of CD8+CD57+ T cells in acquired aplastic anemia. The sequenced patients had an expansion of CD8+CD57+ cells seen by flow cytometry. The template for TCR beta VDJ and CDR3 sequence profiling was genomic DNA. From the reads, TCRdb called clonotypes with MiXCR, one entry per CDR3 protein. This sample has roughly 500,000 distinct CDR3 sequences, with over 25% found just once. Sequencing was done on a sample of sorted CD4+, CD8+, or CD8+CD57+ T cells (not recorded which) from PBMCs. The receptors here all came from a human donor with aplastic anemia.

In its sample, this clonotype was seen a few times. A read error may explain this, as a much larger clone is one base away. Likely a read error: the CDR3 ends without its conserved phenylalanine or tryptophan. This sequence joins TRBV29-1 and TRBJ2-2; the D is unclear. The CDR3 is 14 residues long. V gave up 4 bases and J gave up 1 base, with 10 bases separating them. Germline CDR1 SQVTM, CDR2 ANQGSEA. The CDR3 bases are TGCAGCGTTGTATTACAAGAGAACACCGGGGAGCTGTTTCTT. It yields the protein CSVVLQENTGELFL.

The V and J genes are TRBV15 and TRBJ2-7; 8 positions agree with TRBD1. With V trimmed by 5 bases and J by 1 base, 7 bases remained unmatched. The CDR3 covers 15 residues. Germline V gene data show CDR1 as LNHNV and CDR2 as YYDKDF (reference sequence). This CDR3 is CATSPRDRRSYEQYF. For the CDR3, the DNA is TGTGCCACCAGCCCCCGGGACAGGAGGTCCTACGAGCAGTACTTC.

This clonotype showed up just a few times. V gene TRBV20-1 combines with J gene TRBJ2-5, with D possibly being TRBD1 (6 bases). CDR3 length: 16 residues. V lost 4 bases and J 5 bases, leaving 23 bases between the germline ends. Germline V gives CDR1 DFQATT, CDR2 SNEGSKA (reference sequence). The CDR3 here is CSATRNVVRGEETQYF. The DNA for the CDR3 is TGCAGTGCTACCAGGAACGTCGTCAGGGGCGAGGAGACCCAGTACTTC.

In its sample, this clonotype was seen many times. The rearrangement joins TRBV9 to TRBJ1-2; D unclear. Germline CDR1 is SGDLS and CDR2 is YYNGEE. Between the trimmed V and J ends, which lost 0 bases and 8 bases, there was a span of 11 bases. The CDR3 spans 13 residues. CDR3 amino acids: CASSVVGSGGYTF. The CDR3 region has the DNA TGTGCCAGCAGCGTAGTTGGGTCGGGGGGCTACACCTTC.

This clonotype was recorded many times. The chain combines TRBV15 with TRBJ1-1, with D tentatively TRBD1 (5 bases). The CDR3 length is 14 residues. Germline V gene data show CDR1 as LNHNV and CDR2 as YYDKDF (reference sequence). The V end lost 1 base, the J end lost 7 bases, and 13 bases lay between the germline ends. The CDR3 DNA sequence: TGTGCCACCAGCAGAGGGACATTTGTTGATGAAGCTTTCTTT. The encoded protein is CATSRGTFVDEAFF.

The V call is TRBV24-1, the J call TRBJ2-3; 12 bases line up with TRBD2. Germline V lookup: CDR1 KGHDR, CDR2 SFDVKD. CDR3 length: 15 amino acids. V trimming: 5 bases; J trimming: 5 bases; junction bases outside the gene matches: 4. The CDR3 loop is CATSASGGAKDTQYF. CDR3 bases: TGTGCCACCAGTGCTAGCGGGGGGGCCAAAGATACGCAGTATTTT.

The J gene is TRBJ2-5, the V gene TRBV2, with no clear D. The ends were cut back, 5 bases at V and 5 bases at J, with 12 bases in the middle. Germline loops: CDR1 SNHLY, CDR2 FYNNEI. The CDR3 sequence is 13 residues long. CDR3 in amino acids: CASSSRTRETQYF. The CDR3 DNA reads TGTGCCAGCAGTAGCAGAACACGGGAGACCCAGTACTTC.

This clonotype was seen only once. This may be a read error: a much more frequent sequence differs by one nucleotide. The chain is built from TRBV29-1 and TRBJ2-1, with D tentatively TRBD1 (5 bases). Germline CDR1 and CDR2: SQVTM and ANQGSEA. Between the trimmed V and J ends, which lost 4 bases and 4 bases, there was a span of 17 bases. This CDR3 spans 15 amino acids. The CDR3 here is CSVGIVGQPYNEQFF. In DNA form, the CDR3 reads TGCAGCGTTGGGATTGTGGGGCAACCTTACAATGAGCAGTTCTTC.

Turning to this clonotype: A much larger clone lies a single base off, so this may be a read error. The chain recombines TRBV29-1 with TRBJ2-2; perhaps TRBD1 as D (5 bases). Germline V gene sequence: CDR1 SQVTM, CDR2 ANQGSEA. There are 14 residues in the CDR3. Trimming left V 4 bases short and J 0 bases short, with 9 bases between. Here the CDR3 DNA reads TGCAGCGTTGGGGGCCCATCGAACACCGGGGAGCTGTTTTTT. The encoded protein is CSVGGPSNTGELFF.

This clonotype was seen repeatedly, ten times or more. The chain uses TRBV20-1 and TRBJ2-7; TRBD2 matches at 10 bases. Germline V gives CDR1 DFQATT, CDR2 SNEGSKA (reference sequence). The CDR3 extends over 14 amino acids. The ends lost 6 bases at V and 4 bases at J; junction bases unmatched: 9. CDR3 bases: TGCAGTGCCACGGGGGCTAGCGGGAGTTACGAGCAGTACTTC. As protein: CSATGASGSYEQYF.